Presented here are 16 T cell receptor beta chains from one specimen sequenced in a study of cytomegalovirus exposure and HLA in healthy donors. Assay used: immunoSEQ multiplex PCR; TCRdb lists only in-frame clones, some missing. The table has approximately 150,000 clones, around 87% seen once; the top ten hold approximately 1.5%. The specimen sequenced was PBMCs. These receptor sequences come from a woman in her twenties or thirties in good health and CMV-seronegative.

V usage is TRBV27 and J usage is TRBJ1-4, with a tentative D call TRBD1 (6 bases). Deletions cut 2 bases from V and 7 bases from J, with 11 bases between. From germline, CDR1 is MNHEY and CDR2 SMNVEV (reference sequence). This CDR3 is 14 amino acids long. The DNA of the CDR3 is TGTGCCAGCAGTTTACAGGGGAGAGGTGAAAAACTGTTTTTT. Translating it yields CASSLQGRGEKLFF.

V gene TRBV2 combines with J gene TRBJ1-5; TRBD1 might be the D (6 bases). Germline V gene lookup returns CDR1 SNHLY and CDR2 FYNNEI. V lost 6 bases and J lost 5, with 11 bases in between. The CDR3 totals 13 residues. CDR3 loop: CASRGQNDQPQHF. The CDR3, as DNA: TGTGCCAGCAGAGGACAGAACGATCAGCCCCAGCATTTT.

The chain's CDR3 is CASSESGVGTIADTQYF. CDR3 DNA: TGCGCCAGCAGTGAGTCCGGAGTGGGGACTATCGCAGATACGCAGTATTTT. The V gene is TRBV10-1, the J gene TRBJ2-3; 7 bases fit TRBD2. The CDR3 length is 17 residues. Germline loops: CDR1 WNHNN, CDR2 SYGVQD (reference sequence). V dropped 0 bases and J dropped 4; count of bases not matched to a gene: 10.

The V and J genes are TRBV5-1 and TRBJ1-1; 8 positions agree with TRBD1. The CDR3 loop spans 12 amino acids. The germline CDR1 and CDR2 sequences are SGHRS and YFSETQ. Losses at the gene ends were 8 bases for V and 8 bases for J; bases not matched to a gene: 8. CDR3 nucleotide sequence: TGCGCCAGTCGGCAGGGGGCTTACGAAGCTTTCTTT. This gives the protein CASRQGAYEAFF.

This chain joins TRBV20-1 and TRBJ2-1; the D is unclear. V lost 8 bases to trimming and J lost 4 bases, with 9 bases between them. The CDR3 is 11 residues long. Germline V gene lookup returns CDR1 DFQATT and CDR2 SNEGSKA (reference sequence). DNA of the CDR3: TGCAGTAGACTGGATTACAATGAGCAGTTCTTC. It encodes CSRLDYNEQFF.

This chain joins TRBV4-2 and TRBJ1-5; D is uncertain. This CDR3 comprises 16 residues. CDR1 is LGHNA and CDR2 is YNFKEQ in the germline V gene. The V gene lost 3 bases and the J gene lost 5 bases, with 17 bases spanning the gap. CDR3 residues: CASSQESTPWDQPQHF. The CDR3 DNA is TGTGCCAGCAGCCAGGAGTCTACACCTTGGGATCAGCCCCAGCATTTT.

This chain uses TRBV9 with TRBJ2-1; 12 bases are shared with TRBD2. The CDR3 is 14 residues long. Germline values: CDR1 SGDLS, CDR2 YYNGEE. V was pared by 5 bases and J by 7 bases, with 4 bases of the junction left unmatched. In nucleotides, the CDR3 is TGTGCCAGCAGTCTAGCGGGGGGGCCGAATGAGCAGTTCTTC. Its protein product is CASSLAGGPNEQFF. The complete variable domain, with remaining parts taken from reference TRBV9 and TRBJ2-1, reads DSGVTQTPKHLITATGQRVTLRCSPRSGDLSVYWYQQSLDQGLQFLIQYYNGEERAKGNILERFSAQQFPDLHSELNLSSLELGDSALYFCASSLAGGPNEQFFGPGTRLTVL.

CDR3 bases: TGCGCCAGCAGCTCACTACAGGGGAGAGGCACAGATACGCAGTATTTT. This translates into CASSSLQGRGTDTQYF. The genes are TRBV5-1 and TRBJ2-3, with 7 bases identical to TRBD1. This CDR3 is built from 16 residues. Germline V gene lookup returns CDR1 SGHRS and CDR2 YFSETQ. V was pared by 3 bases and J by 1 base, with 8 bases of the junction left unmatched.

This chain links TRBV6-6 with TRBJ1-6; TRBD1 matches at 8 bases. From germline, CDR1 is MNHNY and CDR2 SVGAGI (reference sequence). This CDR3 comprises 16 residues. V lost 3 bases to trimming and J lost 9 bases; unmatched junction nucleotides: 10. Written as DNA, the CDR3 is TGTGCCAGCAGTTATCGGACAGGGAGACCGGGTTCACCCCTCCACTTT. It is translated as CASSYRTGRPGSPLHF.

The chain combines TRBV7-2 with TRBJ1-1; 11 bases are a match to TRBD1. CDR1 is SGHTA, CDR2 FQGNSA, per germline. CDR3 size: 15 residues. The J segment lost 5 bases and the V segment lost 5 bases, leaving 7 bases of the junction unmatched. The CDR3 DNA is TGTGCCAGCAGCCTTAGGACAGGGGGCAGGACTGAAGCTTTCTTT. Protein: CASSLRTGGRTEAFF. The whole variable domain, filled in from reference TRBV7-2 and TRBJ1-1, reads GAGVSQSPSNKVTEKGKDVELRCDPISGHTALYWYRQSLGQGLEFLIYFQGNSAPDKSGLPSDRFSAERTGGSVSTLTIQRTQQEDSAVYLCASSLRTGGRTEAFFGQGTRLTVV.

The chain combines TRBV29-1 with TRBJ1-1; TRBD1 is a possible D gene (6 bases). CDR1 and CDR2 from the germline V gene are SQVTM and ANQGSEA. Trimming removed 6 bases at V and 2 bases at J, with 16 bases between. The CDR3 is made up of 14 amino acids. CDR3 protein: CSVRKQGPNTEAFF. The CDR3 coding sequence is TGCAGCGTCAGAAAACAGGGCCCAAACACTGAAGCTTTCTTT.

V usage is TRBV6-6 and J usage is TRBJ2-7; D unclear. V lost 0 bases, J lost 6 bases, and 15 bases lay in between. This CDR3 spans 15 amino acids. CDR1 MNHNY and CDR2 SVGAGI come from the germline V gene (reference sequence). DNA of the CDR3: TGTGCCAGCAGTTACTCGCCCCCCACCGTCGGCGAGCAGTACTTC. Its protein product is CASSYSPPTVGEQYF.

The chain's CDR3 is CATHTSLNEKLFF. DNA of the CDR3: TGTGCCACGCACACGTCCCTTAATGAAAAACTGTTTTTT. The chain recombines TRBV11-2 with TRBJ1-4; D not certain. CDR1 SGHAT and CDR2 FQNNGV come from the germline V gene. Between the trimmed V and J ends, which lost 10 bases and 4 bases, there was a span of 13 bases. There are 13 residues in the CDR3.

V is TRBV19 and J is TRBJ1-4, with D unresolved. This CDR3 is built from 14 residues. Trimming pared 3 bases from V and 5 bases from J, leaving 10 bases between. Per germline, CDR1 LNHDA and CDR2 SQIVND (reference sequence). The CDR3: CASSIRGVNEKLFF. The CDR3 DNA reads TGTGCCAGTAGTATCAGAGGCGTAAATGAAAAACTGTTTTTT.

This clone appeared many times. The chain has TRBV6-4 and TRBJ1-5, with 11 positions matching TRBD1. With 2 bases clipped from V and 6 bases from J, the junction kept 0 bases outside the gene matches. CDR3 size: 14 residues. Germline CDR1 MRHNA, CDR2 SNTAGT. CDR3 nucleotide sequence: TGTGCCAGCAGTGACGGACAGGGGGCTCAGCCCCAGCATTTT. Protein sequence: CASSDGQGAQPQHF.

The V call is TRBV27, the J call TRBJ2-7; 9 positions match TRBD2. Trimming took 8 bases from V and 4 from J; bases not matched to a gene: 9. The CDR3 totals 14 residues. From germline, CDR1 is MNHEY and CDR2 SMNVEV (reference sequence). The CDR3 sequence: CASGLSGGKYEQYF. CDR3 DNA sequence: TGTGCCAGCGGGTTAAGCGGGGGGAAATACGAGCAGTACTTC.